Included here is one T cell receptor (beta chain) sequence, with context. This entry belongs to a study of blood T cell repertoires in COVID-19. V was shortened by 3 bases and J by 4 bases, with 13 bases between the two germline ends. Germline values: CDR1 SGDLS, CDR2 YYNGEE. The CDR3 spans 14 residues. Here immunoSEQ multiplex PCR was the method, and the copy in TCRdb shows in-frame clones only, minus some. The data show approximately 230,000 clones, 82% seen once. The chain joins TRBV9 to TRBJ1-1; no reliable D call. Input material: PBMCs or T cells enriched from blood (not recorded which). The TCR originated in a middle-aged man who had recovered from COVID-19. This CDR3 is CASSALASRTEAFF. DNA for the CDR3: TGTGCCAGCAGCGCCCTCGCGAGTCGCACTGAAGCTTTCTTT.